The 6 T cell receptor beta chains given below trace back to one sample, sequenced in a study of cytomegalovirus exposure and HLA in healthy donors. PCR primers comprised 60 Vbeta and 13 Jbeta primers. TCRdb keeps only in-frame clones here, not all; method: immunoSEQ multiplex PCR. The profile shows 95,000 to 100,000 clones, around 83% of them singletons. The sample comprised PBMCs. The receptors were sampled from a man aged 30 to 39 in good health and CMV-seronegative.

This clone was counted a few times. CDR3 nucleotides: TGTGCCTGTGGGAGGGGGGACACAGATACGCAGTATTTT. Its protein is CACGRGDTDTQYF. The chain carries TRBV30 and TRBJ2-3; tentatively, D is TRBD2 (7 bases). Trimming shortened V by 6 bases and J by 2 bases, and 12 bases separated the two germline ends. The CDR3 has 13 residues. The germline V gene encodes CDR1 GTSNPN and CDR2 SVGIG (reference sequence).

The chain uses TRBV2 and TRBJ2-3; TRBD1 is a possible D gene (6 bases). V lost 6 bases and J lost 0, with 10 bases in between. This CDR3 has 14 amino acids. CDR1 SNHLY and CDR2 FYNNEI come from the germline V gene. CDR3 sequence (DNA): TGTGCCAGCAGGGACAGAACTAGCACAGATACGCAGTATTTT. This codes for CASRDRTSTDTQYF.

The rearrangement joins TRBV19 to TRBJ1-5, with 9 bases aligning to TRBD1. Trimming at V came to 7 bases and at J to 4 bases, leaving 2 bases not matched to a gene. The CDR3 is 13 residues long. From germline, CDR1 is LNHDA and CDR2 SQIVND (reference sequence). CDR3 in DNA: TGTGCCAGTACCGACAGGGGGAATCAGCCCCAGCATTTT. This encodes CASTDRGNQPQHF.

The chain has TRBV6-1 and TRBJ2-5; TRBD1 agrees at 7 bases. After removal of 4 bases from V and 2 bases from J, the junction contained 1 base not matched to a gene. There are 13 residues in the CDR3. Germline V CDR1 and CDR2: MNHNS, SASEGT. The CDR3 reads CASSGDRQETQYF. The CDR3 DNA is TGTGCCAGCAGTGGGGACAGACAAGAGACCCAGTACTTC.

The J gene is TRBJ2-2, the V gene TRBV13, with 7 bases identical to TRBD1. Looked up from germline, CDR1 is PRHDT and CDR2 is FYEKMQ (reference sequence). V was clipped by 4 bases and J by 4 bases; unmatched bases: 12. This CDR3 is built from 17 residues. The CDR3 region is CASSSKRDRPLTGELFF. Here the CDR3 DNA reads TGTGCCAGCAGCTCTAAGAGGGACAGACCTCTCACCGGGGAGCTGTTTTTT.

The chain is built from TRBV19 and TRBJ2-4, with 14 bases fitting TRBD2. Trimming removed 4 bases from V and 1 base from J; junction bases left unmatched: 0. There are 16 residues in the CDR3. Germline loops: CDR1 LNHDA, CDR2 SQIVND (reference sequence). In DNA form, the CDR3 reads TGTGCCAGTAGTAGGACTAGCGGGGGGGCCAAAAACATTCAGTACTTC. This translates into CASSRTSGGAKNIQYF.